Shown below are 23 T cell receptor beta chains from a single sample sequenced in a study of CD8 T cells in ankylosing spondylitis (dated by TCRdb to about 2017). Libraries were prepared through 5' RACE. Sequencer: Illumina HiSeq 2500. TCRdb took the public reads, trimmed them with fastp at Q25, ran MiXCR for clone calling and kept in-frame beta chains. Rows with a matching CDR3 protein are joined into one entry that keeps the most common DNA and genes. The table for this sample lists under 300,000 distinct CDR3 sequences; roughly a tenth of them were counted only once. Approximately 6.6% of the sample goes to the ten largest clones. Sequencing input: blood, either unsorted or a sorted T cell fraction (not recorded which). All receptors come from a male donor with ankylosing spondylitis or in good health (not recorded which).

A few counts support this clonotype. The gene calls are TRBV10-3 and TRBJ2-5; 7 positions match TRBD2. The ends lost 10 bases at V and 2 bases at J; junction bases unmatched: 13. The CDR3 sequence is 15 residues long. The germline gives CDR1 ENHRY, CDR2 SYGVKD. The CDR3 nucleotides read TGTGCCAGCTCCCGCCCGGGACTAAGACAAGAGACCCAGTACTTC. Translation: CASSRPGLRQETQYF.

This clonotype was detected many times. V gene TRBV6-5 combines with J gene TRBJ2-1; 7 bases match TRBD2. The CDR3 spans 16 residues. V gave up 3 bases and J gave up 6 bases; unmatched junction bases: 11. In germline, CDR1 is MNHEY, CDR2 SVGAGI. Written as DNA, the CDR3 is TGTGCCAGCAGTTATGTGTCATGGGAGGGCCGCAATGAGCAGTTCTTC. It yields the protein CASSYVSWEGRNEQFF.

The rearrangement uses TRBV20-1 and TRBJ1-1; no clear D gene. CDR1 is DFQATT and CDR2 is SNEGSKA in the germline V gene (reference sequence). The CDR3 totals 11 residues. Trimming removed 4 bases at V and 4 bases at J, with 7 bases between. The CDR3 DNA follows: TGCAGTGCTATAAGGGTCACTGAAGCTTTCTTT. Translated: CSAIRVTEAFF.

Ten or more counts support this clonotype. The V call is TRBV7-8, the J call TRBJ2-3; unclear D gene. Germline CDR1 reads SGHVS; CDR2 reads FQNEAQ. The CDR3 runs 13 residues. Trimming took off 0 bases at V and 5 bases at J, with 6 bases between the two ends. The CDR3 DNA sequence: TGTGCCAGCAGCTTAGCTAATCTAGATACGCAGTATTTT. Encoded protein: CASSLANLDTQYF.

This rearrangement joins TRBV9 to TRBJ2-7; possibly TRBD2 for D (5 bases). The CDR3 consists of 16 residues. Trimming removed 2 bases at V and 2 bases at J, with 17 bases between. Germline V gene data show CDR1 as SGDLS and CDR2 as YYNGEE. In DNA, the CDR3 is TGTGCCAGCAGCGTTGCACACGGACGGGATCCCTACGAGCAGTACTTC. Protein sequence: CASSVAHGRDPYEQYF. Looking up the rest from reference TRBV9 and TRBJ2-7 gives the full variable domain: DSGVTQTPKHLITATGQRVTLRCSPRSGDLSVYWYQQSLDQGLQFLIQYYNGEERAKGNILERFSAQQFPDLHSELNLSSLELGDSALYFCASSVAHGRDPYEQYFGPGTRLTVT.

This clonotype was counted many times. This chain links TRBV20-1 with TRBJ2-7; TRBD2 might be the D (5 bases). This CDR3 has 15 residues. In germline, CDR1 is DFQATT, CDR2 SNEGSKA (reference sequence). Trimming cost V 3 bases and J 3 bases, with 18 bases left between them. CDR3 protein: CSASPIASEGYEQYF. DNA for the CDR3: TGCAGTGCTAGTCCAATAGCGAGCGAAGGCTACGAGCAGTACTTC.

This clonotype was recorded at least ten times. The chain uses TRBV14 and TRBJ2-1; tentatively, D is TRBD2 (6 bases). This CDR3 spans 20 amino acids. Trimming left V 4 bases short and J 4 bases short, with 29 bases between. CDR1 is SGHDN and CDR2 is FVKESK in the germline V gene. CDR3 loop: CASSPIIGSGLPYRYNEQFF. The CDR3 coding sequence is TGTGCCAGCAGCCCGATAATTGGGTCGGGACTGCCGTACCGGTACAATGAGCAGTTCTTC. Complete variable domain (other parts from reference TRBV14 and TRBJ2-1): EAGVTQFPSHSVIEKGQTVTLRCDPISGHDNLYWYRRVMGKEIKFLLHFVKESKQDESGMPNNRFLAERTGGTYSTLKVQPAELEDSGVYFCASSPIIGSGLPYRYNEQFFGPGTRLTVL.

This clonotype was recorded at least ten times. The rearrangement joins TRBV4-2 to TRBJ1-3, with a possible D match to TRBD1 (5 bases). The CDR3 has 16 amino acids. V lost 3 bases, J lost 4 bases, and 16 bases lay in between. Per the germline V gene, CDR1 is LGHNA and CDR2 is YNFKEQ. CDR3 amino acids: CASSHADRDAGNTIYF. In DNA form, the CDR3 reads TGTGCCAGCAGCCATGCAGACCGGGACGCGGGAAACACCATATATTTT.

This clonotype was seen at least ten times. The chain is built from TRBV5-1 and TRBJ2-1; no clear D gene. The ends were cut back, 3 bases at V and 8 bases at J, with 12 bases in the middle. This CDR3 comprises 13 residues. The germline CDR1 and CDR2 sequences are SGHRS and YFSETQ. The CDR3 here is CASSSSSVYEQFF. DNA for the CDR3: TGCGCCAGCAGCTCCTCCTCGGTCTATGAGCAGTTCTTC.

This clonotype was recorded at least ten times. V gene TRBV4-1 combines with J gene TRBJ2-4, with D perhaps matching TRBD1 (6 bases). Germline V gene data show CDR1 as MGHRA and CDR2 as YSYEKL. Trimming stripped 3 bases from V and 4 bases from J, with 10 bases between. CDR3 size: 14 residues. In DNA, the CDR3 is TGCGCCAGCAGCCATCCCGGACAGAAAAACATTCAGTACTTC. Protein: CASSHPGQKNIQYF.

At least ten counts were recorded for this clonotype. The chain combines TRBV6-4 with TRBJ2-3; the D call may be TRBD1 or TRBD2 (5 bases each). From germline, CDR1 is MRHNA and CDR2 SNTAGT. Trimming removed 2 bases from V and 6 bases from J, with 12 bases in between. CDR3 length: 14 amino acids. CDR3 in amino acids: CASSDGDGADTQYF. The CDR3 bases are TGTGCCAGCAGTGACGGGGACGGGGCGGATACGCAGTATTTT.

Ten or more counts support this clonotype. CDR3 in DNA: TGCAGCGTGAGCCGGGCAGCTCAAGAGACCCAGTACTTC. This sequence encodes CSVSRAAQETQYF. This chain uses TRBV29-1 with TRBJ2-5; D is ambiguous. CDR1 SQVTM and CDR2 ANQGSEA come from the germline V gene. V lost 6 bases and J 2 bases, leaving 13 bases between the germline ends. CDR3 length: 13 amino acids. Full variable domain (outside the CDR3, taken from reference TRBV29-1 and TRBJ2-5): SAVISQKPSRDICQRGTSLTIQCQVDSQVTMMFWYRQQPGQSLTLIATANQGSEATYESGFVIDKFPISRPNLTFSTLTVSNMSPEDSSIYLCSVSRAAQETQYFGPGTRLLVL.

This clonotype was counted ten times or more. This chain links TRBV5-6 with TRBJ2-2, with TRBD1 identical over 7 bases. V was clipped by 4 bases and J by 5 bases; unmatched bases: 11. CDR1 and CDR2 (germline): SGHDT, YYEEEE. The CDR3 spans 16 residues. As DNA, the CDR3 is TGTGCCAGCAGCCAAGACAGGGACCTAAGGACCGGGGAGCTGTTTTTT. Translation gives CASSQDRDLRTGELFF.

The chain carries TRBV28 and TRBJ1-4; the match to TRBD1 covers 9 bases. Germline V gene sequence: CDR1 MDHEN, CDR2 SYDVKM. This CDR3 is 16 amino acids long. After removal of 4 bases from V and 8 bases from J, the junction contained 11 bases not matched to a gene. The CDR3 region has the DNA TGTGCCAGCAGTTATATCGAACAGGGGGCAAGGGAAAAACTGTTTTTT. This sequence encodes CASSYIEQGAREKLFF.

As concerns this clonotype: Possible read error: a much larger clone is one base away. The chain couples TRBV20-1 to TRBJ1-1; a weak D match, TRBD1 (6 bases). V lost 3 bases, J lost 6 bases, and 17 bases lay in between. CDR3 length equals 14 residues. Germline lookup yields CDR1 DFQATT and CDR2 SNEGSKA (reference sequence). The CDR3 is CSASLDFGGAEAFF. CDR3 DNA sequence: TGCAGTGCTAGCCTTGACTTTGGGGGCGCTGAAGCTTTCTTT.

This clonotype was detected many times. J is TRBJ1-3 and V is TRBV25-1; no reliable D call. The CDR3 is made up of 15 amino acids. From germline, CDR1 is MGHDK and CDR2 SYGVNS. V was shortened by 0 bases and J by 0 bases, with 6 bases between the two germline ends. For the CDR3, the DNA is TGTGCCAGCAGTGAATATTCAGGCTCTGGAAACACCATATATTTT. Its protein is CASSEYSGSGNTIYF.

This clonotype was seen at least ten times. The V call is TRBV10-1, the J call TRBJ2-7; no clear D. V lost 5 bases to trimming and J lost 6 bases, with 14 bases between them. CDR1 and CDR2 (germline): WNHNN, SYGVQD (reference sequence). There are 13 residues in the CDR3. Here the CDR3 DNA reads TGCGCCAGCAGTCTCCCGGGCTCGGGCGAGCAGTACTTC. Protein product: CASSLPGSGEQYF.

As DNA, the CDR3 is TGTGCCAGCAGCTCCAGACTAGCTGCTCGGGGATATGAGCAGTTCTTC. Protein product: CASSSRLAARGYEQFF. The chain has TRBV7-2 and TRBJ2-1; 7 nucleotides line up with TRBD2. The CDR3 has 16 residues. V trimming: 4 bases; J trimming: 8 bases; junction bases outside the gene matches: 14. Germline-derived CDR1 and CDR2 are SGHTA and FQGNSA.

This clonotype showed up many times. The rearrangement joins TRBV10-2 to TRBJ1-3, with D tentatively TRBD1 (6 bases). The CDR3 runs to 14 residues. Trimming left V 9 bases short and J 0 bases short, with 12 bases between. Germline V gene sequence: CDR1 WSHSY, CDR2 SAAADI. DNA of the CDR3: TGCGCCAGTAGGACAGCGAGCTCTGGAAACACCATATATTTT. It is translated as CASRTASSGNTIYF.

This clonotype has a count of ten or more. The chain has TRBV20-1 and TRBJ2-1, with 7 bases lining up with TRBD1. The V gene's germline CDR1 is DFQATT and CDR2 SNEGSKA (reference sequence). This CDR3 is built from 13 residues. V gave up 1 base and J gave up 4 bases; unmatched junction bases: 1. The CDR3 spells CSARGGQYNEQFF. CDR3 nucleotide sequence: TGCAGTGCTAGAGGGGGACAGTACAATGAGCAGTTCTTC.

This clonotype was picked up many times. The chain is built from TRBV11-2 and TRBJ1-1; D is uncertain. Trimming cost V 2 bases and J 0 bases, with 13 bases left between them. Germline lookup yields CDR1 SGHAT and CDR2 FQNNGV. The CDR3 is 16 amino acids. The CDR3 bases are TGTGCCAGCAGCTTATACTCTTACCTCATGAACACTGAAGCTTTCTTT. Its translation: CASSLYSYLMNTEAFF.

The chain combines TRBV6-5 with TRBJ2-7; weak D call: TRBD1 (6 bases). The CDR3 is made up of 14 amino acids. Germline CDR1 reads MNHEY; CDR2 reads SVGAGI. V gave up 6 bases and J gave up 3 bases, with 15 bases separating them. CDR3 DNA sequence: TGTGCCAGCAGAGGACAGTCTCGCATCTACGAGCAGTACTTC. Encoded protein: CASRGQSRIYEQYF.

This clonotype appeared a few times. The J gene is TRBJ2-1, the V gene TRBV21-1. TRBV21-1 is a pseudogene. The CDR3 is 16 amino acids. The CDR3 DNA is TGTGCCAGCATCATACTCCGCGCGAGCTCCTACAATGAGCAGTTCTTC. This encodes CASIILRASSYNEQFF.